The entry below describes one T cell receptor beta chain. CDR3 length: 14 residues. V trimming: 5 bases; J trimming: 2 bases; junction bases outside the gene matches: 3. Germline V CDR1 and CDR2: MNHEY, SVGAGI. These data are taken from a study of cytomegalovirus exposure and HLA in healthy donors. Primers for the PCR totalled 60 Vbeta and 13 Jbeta. Measured with immunoSEQ multiplex PCR; TCRdb has only the in-frame clones, and not every one. The repertoire consists of 140,000 or so clones, with 80% occurring once and the leading ten covering approximately 2.9%. Material for sequencing was PBMCs. This chain links TRBV6-5 with TRBJ2-7, with 10 positions matching TRBD1. This TCR was recovered from a woman aged 30 to 39 in good health and CMV-seronegative. CDR3 region: CASSPDRGAYEQYF. The CDR3 bases are TGTGCCAGCAGTCCGGACAGGGGGGCCTACGAGCAGTACTTC.